Listed below are T cell receptor beta chains from one sample, sequenced in a study of read filtering for tumor transcriptome and immune sequencing. Via MiXCR, TCRdb re-called the reads, giving one row per CDR3 protein. The sample lists several thousand distinct CDR3 sequences, roughly 20% seen once, with approximately 19% in the top ten. Sequencing was performed on a population of CD138-negative cells sorted from bone marrow. The receptors originated from a donor over 35 with multiple myeloma. Each CDR3 is given with its conserved first and last residue. Each record gives: clone size, D gene, V gene, J gene, CDR3 protein, CDR3 DNA. The D gene is left open where the match is weak. Clone size is stated in some rows and not others, as once, few, many or a class when expanded.

many,.,TRBV3-1,TRBJ2-5,CASSQVRPGPETQYF,TGTGCCAGCAGCCAAGTACGGCCAGGGCCAGAGACCCAGTACTTC
medium-sized,.,TRBV7-3,TRBJ2-3,CASSSSTDTQYF,TGTGCCAGCAGCTCGAGCACAGATACGCAGTATTTT
many,.,TRBV18,TRBJ2-7,CASSPRPGPAYEQYF,TGTGCCAGCTCACCGCGGCCCGGGCCGGCCTACGAGCAGTACTTC
medium-sized,.,TRBV3-1,TRBJ1-5,CASSPRVGQPQHF,TGTGCCAGCAGCCCAAGGGTGGGTCAGCCCCAGCATTTT
many,TRBD2,TRBV4-1,TRBJ2-7,CASSQYPSGRAYEQYF,TGCGCCAGCAGCCAATACCCTAGCGGGAGGGCCTACGAGCAGTACTTC
medium-sized,.,TRBV4-1,TRBJ1-1,CASSQVGEDTEAFF,TGCGCCAGCAGCCAAGTAGGAGAGGACACTGAAGCTTTCTTT
many,TRBD2,TRBV9,TRBJ2-3,CASSVGGRSDTQYF,TGTGCCAGCAGCGTAGGCGGGAGATCAGATACGCAGTATTTT
.,TRBD2,TRBV18,TRBJ2-3,CASSPPSLAGGGAQCF,TGTGCCAGCTCACCACCCTCTCTAGCGGGAGGTGGTGCGCAGTGTTTT
.,.,TRBV20-1,TRBJ2-7,CSAIADSSHERYF,TGCAGTGCTATCGCGGACAGTTCCCACGAGCGGTACTTC
many,.,TRBV7-6,TRBJ2-1,CASSLDRLINEQFF,TGTGCCAGCAGCTTAGACAGGTTAATAAATGAGCAGTTCTTC
many,.,TRBV29-1,TRBJ2-3,CSVEIARASFGDTQYF,TGCAGCGTTGAAATAGCCAGGGCGTCTTTCGGGGATACGCAGTATTTT
medium-sized,TRBD1,TRBV29-1,TRBJ2-1,CSVGQTGLVHNEQFF,TGCAGCGTTGGCCAGACAGGGTTAGTTCACAATGAGCAGTTCTTC
many,.,TRBV7-8,TRBJ2-5,CASSLASMETQYF,TGTGCCAGCAGCTTAGCTAGCATGGAGACCCAGTACTTC
.,TRBD2,TRBV28,TRBJ2-5,CANSFTSGSWGETQYF,TGTGCCAACAGTTTCACTAGCGGGAGTTGGGGTGAGACCCAGTACTTC
many,.,TRBV27,TRBJ2-7,CASGKAYVPGEQYF,TGTGCCAGCGGCAAGGCATACGTACCCGGAGAGCAGTACTTC
many,.,TRBV2,TRBJ2-5,CASGKGAGEETQYF,TGTGCCAGCGGGAAAGGCGCAGGGGAAGAGACCCAGTACTTC
.,.,TRBV5-1,TRBJ2-1,CASSLQHNDEQFF,TGCGCCAGCAGCTTGCAGCATAACGATGAGCAGTTCTTC
medium-sized,TRBD2,TRBV5-1,TRBJ2-5,CASRAGGAQKETQYF,TGCGCCAGCAGAGCGGGAGGGGCCCAGAAAGAGACCCAGTACTTC
medium-sized,TRBD1,TRBV6-2/TRBV6-3,TRBJ2-1,CASKPGQAYNEQFF,TGTGCCAGCAAACCGGGACAGGCCTACAATGAGCAGTTCTTC
many,TRBD1,TRBV5-4,TRBJ1-1,CASSPTGGQDAFF,TGTGCCAGCAGCCCAACAGGGGGTCAAGACGCTTTCTTT
medium-sized,TRBD1,TRBV7-3,TRBJ1-1,CASSPGTGATEAFF,TGTGCCAGCAGCCCGGGGACAGGGGCCACTGAAGCTTTCTTT
large,.,TRBV7-3,TRBJ2-1,CASSSAGGGSYNEQFF,TGTGCCAGCAGCTCAGCAGGGGGGGGCTCCTACAATGAGCAGTTCTTC
medium-sized,.,TRBV6-6,TRBJ1-5,CASSYGVNSNQPQHF,TGTGCCAGCAGTTACGGTGTAAATAGCAATCAGCCCCAGCATTTT
large,TRBD2,TRBV7-2,TRBJ2-1,CASSLIEIGLALDKQFF,TGTGCCAGCAGCTTAATAGAAATTGGACTAGCCTTAGACAAGCAGTTCTTC
few,.,TRBV30,TRBJ1-6,CAWSGLSPLHF,TGTGCCTGGTCCGGACTTTCACCCCTCCACTTT
.,.,TRBV20-1,TRBJ2-1,CSARDPARGADDEQFF,TGCAGTGCTAGAGACCCGGCGCGGGGAGCTGACGATGAGCAGTTCTTC
medium-sized,TRBD1,TRBV5-1,TRBJ2-4,CASSNRDRMAKNIQYF,TGCGCCAGCAGCAACCGGGACAGGATGGCCAAAAACATTCAGTACTTC
many,.,TRBV2,TRBJ2-5,CASSSQGGGETQYF,TGTGCCAGCAGTTCACAGGGGGGGGGAGAGACCCAGTACTTC
.,.,TRBV5-6,TRBJ1-1,CASSWDGTPFF,TGTGCCAGCAGCTGGGATGGCACTCCTTTCTTT
large,.,TRBV10-3,TRBJ2-1,CAISESSLQRYNEQFF,TGTGCCATCAGTGAGTCAAGCCTGCAGCGGTACAATGAGCAGTTCTTC
medium-sized,TRBD1,TRBV12-3/TRBV12-4,TRBJ1-6,CASGTGDNSPLHF,TGTGCCAGCGGAACAGGGGATAATTCACCCCTCCACTTT
medium-sized,TRBD2,TRBV20-1,TRBJ2-1,CSARALGGGGLDEQFF,TGCAGTGCTAGAGCCCTCGGCGGGGGGGGTTTGGATGAGCAGTTCTTC
many,TRBD1,TRBV4-3,TRBJ2-7,CASSQDSGTAREQYF,TGCGCCAGCAGCCAAGATTCGGGGACAGCCCGGGAGCAGTACTTC
medium-sized,TRBD2,TRBV20-1,TRBJ2-1,CSAKPLAGAYNEQFF,TGCAGTGCAAAGCCCCTAGCGGGAGCCTACAATGAGCAGTTCTTC
medium-sized,TRBD2,TRBV12-3/TRBV12-4,TRBJ2-1,CASSLASGLYNEQFF,TGTGCCAGCAGTTTAGCTAGCGGGCTTTACAATGAGCAGTTCTTC
many,.,TRBV5-1,TRBJ2-5,CASSGGPQETQYF,TGCGCCAGCAGCGGGGGACCACAAGAGACCCAGTACTTC
medium-sized,.,TRBV20-1,TRBJ1-2,CSAMETEQLYGYTF,TGCAGTGCAATGGAGACAGAACAACTTTATGGCTACACCTTC
medium-sized,TRBD1,TRBV14,TRBJ1-1,CASSQVFGTANTEAFF,TGTGCCAGCAGCCAAGTTTTTGGGACAGCGAACACTGAAGCTTTCTTT
.,.,TRBV27,TRBJ2-1,CASSLSHHYNEQFF,TGTGCCAGCAGTTTATCCCACCATTACAATGAGCAGTTCTTC
many,TRBD2,TRBV9,TRBJ2-5,CASSVGIGTSGRSETQYF,TGTGCCAGCAGCGTGGGGATCGGGACTAGCGGGAGGAGCGAGACCCAGTACTTC
medium-sized,.,TRBV9,TRBJ2-1,CASSVGQANSYNEQFF,TGTGCCAGCAGCGTAGGACAGGCTAACTCCTACAATGAGCAGTTCTTC
medium-sized,TRBD1,TRBV11-2,TRBJ2-5,CASSRIVPGGDNDETQYF,TGTGCCAGCAGTCGGATTGTCCCAGGGGGAGATAACGATGAGACCCAGTACTTC
many,TRBD2,TRBV20-1,TRBJ2-3,CSARLRGSGPSRTQYF,TGCAGTGCACGCCTGCGGGGGAGCGGCCCCAGTAGGACGCAGTATTTT
medium-sized,TRBD2,TRBV7-2,TRBJ2-3,CASSLVVSGRLKDTQYF,TGTGCCAGCAGCTTAGTGGTTAGCGGGAGGTTGAAAGATACGCAGTATTTT
medium-sized,.,TRBV27,TRBJ1-1,CASSLQGNTEAFF,TGTGCCAGCAGTTTACAGGGGAACACTGAAGCTTTCTTT
medium-sized,.,TRBV15,TRBJ1-5,CATSGGQENQPQHF,TGTGCCACCAGCGGGGGGCAGGAGAATCAGCCCCAGCATTTT
.,TRBD2,TRBV20-1,TRBJ2-1,CSATAETSGSGYFNEQFF,TGCAGTGCTACAGCTGAGACTAGCGGGAGTGGTTACTTCAATGAGCAGTTCTTC
medium-sized,TRBD1,TRBV6-6,TRBJ1-2,CASSRGTGDGYTF,TGTGCCAGCAGCCGCGGGACAGGGGACGGCTACACCTTC
medium-sized,.,TRBV28,TRBJ1-4,CASTSSPGALGSEKLFF,TGTGCCAGCACCTCGAGTCCCGGGGCTCTTGGTAGTGAAAAACTGTTTTTT
medium-sized,.,TRBV7-9,TRBJ2-3,CAKVDGTSTDTQYF,TGTGCCAAGGTCGATGGGACAAGCACAGATACGCAGTATTTT
many,TRBD2,TRBV11-2,TRBJ2-3,CASSFGLDSGSAQYF,TGTGCCAGCAGCTTCGGACTAGATTCGGGTAGTGCGCAGTATTTT
many,.,TRBV28,TRBJ2-7,CASQVGYEQYF,TGTGCCAGCCAAGTAGGGTACGAGCAGTACTTC
many,.,TRBV6-1,TRBJ2-1,CASSEEVGLRANEQFF,TGTGCCAGCAGTGAAGAGGTGGGGTTAAGGGCGAATGAGCAGTTCTTC
medium-sized,.,TRBV7-9,TRBJ2-1,CASSLGTFSYNEQFF,TGTGCCAGCAGCTTGGGGACTTTCTCCTACAATGAGCAGTTCTTC